A single T cell receptor beta chain is shown here with its context. The repertoire was sequenced with immunoSEQ multiplex PCR; TCRdb's copy has only in-frame clones and lacks some. Of roughly 100,000 clones listed, around 89% were seen once; the top ten hold about 7.8%. The sample is drawn from a study of control samples from healthy donors and cancer patients. The CDR3 spans 16 residues. CDR1 SGHTA and CDR2 FQGNSA come from the germline V gene. The V end was cut by 7 bases, the J end by 1 base, with 19 bases between. Material: blood. V usage is TRBV7-2 and J usage is TRBJ1-1, with D perhaps TRBD1 (6 bases). The TCR originated in a man aged 25 to 45 in good health. For the CDR3, the DNA is TGTGCCAGCACCCCCGGAAGGGGGAGGGGGAACACTGAAGCTTTCTTT. As protein: CASTPGRGRGNTEAFF. Drawing the rest from reference TRBV7-2 and TRBJ1-1, the complete variable domain is GAGVSQSPSNKVTEKGKDVELRCDPISGHTALYWYRQSLGQGLEFLIYFQGNSAPDKSGLPSDRFSAERTGGSVSTLTIQRTQQEDSAVYLCASTPGRGRGNTEAFFGQGTRLTVV.